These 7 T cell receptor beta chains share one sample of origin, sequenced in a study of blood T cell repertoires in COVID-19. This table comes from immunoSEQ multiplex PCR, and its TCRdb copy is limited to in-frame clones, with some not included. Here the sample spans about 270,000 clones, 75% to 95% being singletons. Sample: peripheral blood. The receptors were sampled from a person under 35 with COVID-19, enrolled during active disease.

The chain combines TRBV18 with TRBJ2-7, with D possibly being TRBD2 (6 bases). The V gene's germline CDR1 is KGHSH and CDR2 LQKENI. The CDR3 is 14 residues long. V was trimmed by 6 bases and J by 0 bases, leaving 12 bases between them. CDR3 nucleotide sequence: TGTGCCAGCTCCCCGTCGACTAGCTCCTACGAGCAGTACTTC. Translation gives CASSPSTSSYEQYF.

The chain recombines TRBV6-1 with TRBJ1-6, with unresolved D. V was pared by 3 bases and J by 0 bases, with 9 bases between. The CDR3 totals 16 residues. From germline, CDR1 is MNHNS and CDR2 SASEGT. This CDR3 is CASSDSASSYNSPLHF. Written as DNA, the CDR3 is TGTGCCAGCAGTGATTCAGCGAGCTCCTATAATTCACCCCTCCACTTT.

In DNA, the CDR3 is TGTGCCAGCAGCTCGGGATTGGGGAAACTGTTTTTT. Translation gives CASSSGLGKLFF. The genes are TRBV6-2 or TRBV6-3 and TRBJ1-4, with D unresolved. V lost 6 bases, J lost 11 bases, and 13 bases lay in between. This CDR3 has 12 residues. CDR1 and CDR2 from the germline V gene are MNHEY and SVGEGT.

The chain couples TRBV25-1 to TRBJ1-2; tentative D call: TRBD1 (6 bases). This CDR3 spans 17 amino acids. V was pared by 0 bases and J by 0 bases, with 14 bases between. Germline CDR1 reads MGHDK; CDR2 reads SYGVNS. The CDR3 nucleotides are TGTGCCAGCAGTGAATATCGGACAGATTCGTCTAACTATGGCTACACCTTC. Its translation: CASSEYRTDSSNYGYTF.

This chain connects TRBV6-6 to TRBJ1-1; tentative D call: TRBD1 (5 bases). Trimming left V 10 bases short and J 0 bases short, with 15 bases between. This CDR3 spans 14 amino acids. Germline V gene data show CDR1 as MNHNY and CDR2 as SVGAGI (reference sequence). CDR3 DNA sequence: TGTGCCACCCTGGGACTCATTATGAACACTGAAGCTTTCTTT. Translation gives CATLGLIMNTEAFF.

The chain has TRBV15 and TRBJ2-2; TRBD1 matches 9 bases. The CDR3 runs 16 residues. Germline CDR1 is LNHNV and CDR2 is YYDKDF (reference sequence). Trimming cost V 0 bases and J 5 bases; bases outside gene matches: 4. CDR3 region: CATSRDRQGVTGELFF. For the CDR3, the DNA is TGTGCCACCAGCAGAGATCGACAGGGGGTAACCGGGGAGCTGTTTTTT.

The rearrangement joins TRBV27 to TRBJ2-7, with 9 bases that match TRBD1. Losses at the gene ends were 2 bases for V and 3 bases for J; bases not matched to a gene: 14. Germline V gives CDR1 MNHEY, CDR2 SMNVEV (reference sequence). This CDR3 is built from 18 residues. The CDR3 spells CASSLTGGAEGDYYEQYF. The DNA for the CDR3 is TGTGCCAGCAGTTTAACAGGGGGCGCGGAAGGAGACTACTACGAGCAGTACTTC.